This is a list of T cell receptor beta chains from one sample in a study of T cell repertoires in cytomegalovirus infection. In TCRdb, the reads were re-called with MiXCR into one record per CDR3 protein. The table lists a few hundred thousand distinct CDR3 sequences, over 7.5% of them singletons. Sequencing was performed on PBMCs. These receptors all stem from a human donor in good health (CMV status not recorded). Some clones in this sample may be carry-over from other donors' samples. CDR3s leave out the opening cysteine and the closing phenylalanine or tryptophan. The order of the fields is V gene, J gene, CDR3 protein.

V: TRBV7-2; J: TRBJ2-5; CDR3: ASSLEGWRVQETQY
V: TRBV29-1; J: TRBJ2-7; CDR3: SALEGRDSASYEQY
V: TRBV6-4; J: TRBJ2-1; CDR3: ASSESLGGLDEQF
V: TRBV29-1; J: TRBJ1-1; CDR3: SGRAQRNTEAF
V: TRBV6-8; J: TRBJ2-1; CDR3: ATLDRGRYPYNEQF
V: TRBV12-3/TRBV12-4; J: TRBJ1-2; CDR3: ASRNVYGYT
V: TRBV6-2/TRBV6-3; J: TRBJ2-7; CDR3: ASSYRGLAGAYEQY
V: TRBV28; J: TRBJ1-6; CDR3: ASSGDRGFYPSPLH
V: TRBV20-1; J: TRBJ2-7; CDR3: SAGRYPTASYEQY
V: TRBV7-2; J: TRBJ2-1; CDR3: ASSLALGAVGEQF
V: TRBV29-1; J: TRBJ1-6; CDR3: SVGQGINSPLH
V: TRBV10-2; J: TRBJ1-1; CDR3: ASSARLTEAF
V: TRBV3-1; J: TRBJ2-7; CDR3: ASSHEPQGMIVYEQY
V: TRBV6-5; J: TRBJ1-1; CDR3: ASSYLDRENTEAF
V: TRBV12-3/TRBV12-4; J: TRBJ1-1; CDR3: ASSSPGQRQEAF
V: TRBV25-1; J: TRBJ1-2; CDR3: ASSESGYRGYT
V: TRBV15; J: TRBJ1-3; CDR3: ATSREAGNTIY
V: TRBV5-1; J: TRBJ2-7; CDR3: ASSPDRGNYEQY
V: TRBV24-1; J: TRBJ2-5; CDR3: ATSDFSGGQETQY
V: TRBV20-1; J: TRBJ1-1; CDR3: SGDRGGEAF
V: TRBV19; J: TRBJ1-5; CDR3: ASRGLGRSLSNQPQH
V: TRBV6-2/TRBV6-3; J: TRBJ2-5; CDR3: ASKGAGETQY
V: TRBV2; J: TRBJ2-5; CDR3: ASSEWIVRETQY
V: TRBV28; J: TRBJ2-3; CDR3: ASSLAGRRLALRDTQY
V: TRBV28; J: TRBJ2-5; CDR3: ASSLSTGPQETQY
V: TRBV7-8; J: TRBJ2-7; CDR3: ASTIGTAKVYEQY
V: TRBV5-6; J: TRBJ2-6; CDR3: ASSRTPDAYSGANVLT
V: TRBV12-3/TRBV12-4; J: TRBJ2-7; CDR3: ASSFTGSEQY
V: TRBV6-5; J: TRBJ2-7; CDR3: ASGRIAYEQY
V: TRBV20-1; J: TRBJ2-7; CDR3: SAGQGPYEQY
V: TRBV6-1; J: TRBJ2-5; CDR3: ASGGTGGPSAQY
V: TRBV14; J: TRBJ2-4; CDR3: ASSQDLRGRKNIQY
V: TRBV5-4; J: TRBJ1-1; CDR3: ASSPPTGNTEAF
V: TRBV12-3/TRBV12-4; J: TRBJ2-7; CDR3: ASRDRGHDEQY
V: TRBV7-2; J: TRBJ2-6; CDR3: ASSSDRGRAGANVLT
V: TRBV25-1; J: TRBJ1-4; CDR3: ASSRDRPATNEKLF
V: TRBV27; J: TRBJ1-5; CDR3: ASSFTGRQPQH
V: TRBV9; J: TRBJ2-3; CDR3: ASSVGGSGGPTDTQY
V: TRBV19; J: TRBJ1-5; CDR3: ASSLNNQPQH
V: TRBV20-1; J: TRBJ1-2; CDR3: SARVSERYGYT
V: TRBV15; J: TRBJ2-7; CDR3: ATSTPSDSYEQY